Included here is one T cell receptor beta chain sequence, with context. As originally analysed: The authors estimated nucleated cell counts from reference gene primer amplification. Data came from immunoSEQ multiplex PCR; TCRdb stores just in-frame clones and leaves some out. V and J calls and clone size are those listed in that table; D and trimming were worked out from the DNA. Of some 240,000 clones listed, approximately 90% were seen once; the top ten hold just over 7%. V lost 11 bases, J lost 6 bases, and 10 bases stayed unmatched. Germline V gives CDR1 MNHEY, CDR2 SVGAGI. The CDR3 spans 13 residues. The data derive from a study of blood T cell repertoires in COVID-19.

The source material was peripheral blood. V gene TRBV6-5 combines with J gene TRBJ1-1; 9 positions match TRBD1. The sequence derives from a man aged 55 to 69 who had recovered from COVID-19. CDR3 nucleotide sequence: TGTGCCGCCAGGGCGGGACAGGGAGCTGAAGCTTTCTTT. It encodes CAARAGQGAEAFF.